Following are 13 T cell receptor beta chains from one sample sequenced in a study of tumor and adjacent non-tumor tissue in lung cancer. A modified ARM-PCR protocol with three rounds of nested PCR amplified TCRbeta. One entry per CDR3 protein, called by TCRdb with MiXCR from the multiplex PCR reads. The sample comprises 75,000 to 80,000 distinct CDR3 sequences, 76% of which are singletons, and roughly 37% rests with the top ten. This sample's RNA came from whole unsorted tissue. The normal lung tissue was taken more than 3 cm from the tumor edge. The sample comprised distant non-tumor lung tissue. The receptors shown here come from a man in his 70s with non-small cell lung cancer.

The rearrangement joins TRBV4-2 to TRBJ2-3, with 8 nucleotides matching TRBD2. This CDR3 contains 16 residues. Germline-derived CDR1 and CDR2 are LGHNA and YNFKEQ. The CDR3 DNA is TGTACCCGCAGCCTTTTGGGTAGCGGGACGGAAGATACGCAGTATTTT. Its protein product is CTRSLLGSGTEDTQYF.

Details on this clonotype: This sequence may be a read error, since a much larger clone differs from it by one base. This chain joins TRBV5-4 and TRBJ2-7, with 8 bases matching TRBD1. Germline values: CDR1 SGHNT, CDR2 YYREEE (reference sequence). The CDR3 has 15 residues. CDR3 sequence reads: CASSQMDRAVYDQYF. The CDR3 DNA reads TGTGCCAGCAGCCAGATGGACAGGGCGGTCTACGATCAGTACTTC. The full variable domain, in which reference TRBV5-4 and TRBJ2-7 provide the parts outside the CDR3, is ETGVTQSPTHLIKTRGQQVTLRCSSQSGHNTVSWYQQALGQGPQFIFQYYREEENGRGNFPPRFSGLQFPNYSSELNVNALELDDSALYLCASSQMDRAVYDQYFGPGTRLTVT.

Of note for this clonotype: A junction end diverges from the germline sequence, so it may reflect a read error. The V and J genes are TRBV4-3 and TRBJ2-3; 10 bases line up with TRBD2. This CDR3 has 17 residues. Germline values: CDR1 LGHNA, CDR2 YSLEER. The DNA of the CDR3 is TGCGTCAGCAACCAAGATGGGCCTAGCGGGAGAACAGATATGCACTATTTT. Translating it yields CVSNQDGPSGRTDMHYF.

Notes on this clonotype: One junction end disagrees with the germline gene, perhaps due to a read error. V usage is TRBV11-1 and J usage is TRBJ1-6; no definite D call. The germline V gene encodes CDR1 SGHAT and CDR2 FQDESV (reference sequence). This CDR3 has 12 amino acids. CDR3: CASTLDRSALHF. As DNA, the CDR3 is TGTGCCAGCACCTTGGATCGTTCAGCCCTCCACTTT.

This chain links TRBV11-3 with TRBJ1-1, with D possibly matching TRBD1 (5 bases). The V end lost 4 bases, the J end lost 7 bases, and 13 bases lay between the germline ends. The germline gives CDR1 SGHNT, CDR2 YENEEA. This CDR3 has 13 amino acids. The CDR3 loop is CASSSQDGSEAFF. CDR3 DNA sequence: TGTGCCAGCAGCTCACAGGATGGGAGTGAAGCTTTCTTT.

This chain links TRBV12-3 or TRBV12-4 with TRBJ1-2; TRBD1 matches at 9 bases. The trim removed 11 bases at V and 4 bases at J, leaving 14 bases unmatched. The CDR3 runs to 15 residues. The CDR3 DNA sequence: TGTGCCGTCAGTGCCCGGGACAGGGATAGCTATGGCTACACCTTC. Translating gives CAVSARDRDSYGYTF.

V and J are TRBV7-2 and TRBJ1-1; 10 bases line up with TRBD1. The junction had 2 bases not matched to a gene; V was cut back by 4 bases and J by 0 bases. The germline V gene has CDR1 SGHTA and CDR2 FQGNSA. The CDR3 spans 15 residues. The CDR3 sequence: CASSWTGGLNTEAFF. CDR3 coding DNA: TGTGCCAGCAGCTGGACAGGGGGACTGAACACTGAAGCTTTCTTT.

A word on this clonotype: In this CDR3 the conserved last residue, phenylalanine or tryptophan, is missing, so a read error is likely. The rearrangement uses TRBV6-4 and TRBJ2-3, with D maybe TRBD2 (6 bases). CDR1 and CDR2 from the germline V gene are MRHNA and SNTAGT. The CDR3 is 11 amino acids. Trimming pared 3 bases from V and 8 bases from J, leaving 6 bases between. This CDR3 is CASSEGGTQYL. As DNA, the CDR3 is TGTGCCAGCAGTGAGGGGGGTACGCAGTATTTA.

Concerning this clonotype itself: Since the CDR3 does not end with the conserved phenylalanine or tryptophan, this likely comes from a read error. The J gene is TRBJ2-1, the V gene TRBV12-3 or TRBV12-4; D is perhaps TRBD1 (5 bases). The CDR3 is 14 residues long. V shed 7 bases and J shed 3 bases, with 13 bases lying between them. CDR3 coding DNA: TGTGCCAGCACCCTGGACACAGTCTACAATGAGCAGTTCTCC. It translates to CASTLDTVYNEQFS.

About this clonotype itself: This sequence may be a read error, since a much larger clone differs from it by one base. The rearrangement links TRBV6-5 to TRBJ2-3; D gene ambiguous. The length of the CDR3 is 13 residues. The germline gives CDR1 MNHEY, CDR2 SVGAGI. CDR3 residues: CASRRQSKDTQYF. The CDR3 coding sequence is TGTGCCAGCAGGAGGCAGAGCAAAGATACGCAGTATTTT.

A remark on this clonotype: An end of the junction does not agree with germline; a read error may underlie this. The chain couples TRBV29-1 to TRBJ1-2; TRBD1 matches at 7 bases. The CDR3 totals 13 residues. Germline CDR1 and CDR2: SQVTM and ANQGSEA. In nucleotides, the CDR3 is TGCAGCGCACAGGGGACGGGGAACTATGGATACACCTTC. It is translated as CSAQGTGNYGYTF.

Comments on this clonotype: The CDR3 carries no conserved terminal phenylalanine or tryptophan, so it likely arises from a read error. The DNA for the CDR3 is TGCAGCGTTGTCCCCTATCAATCCTCGAGAGAAGATGGGTACACCATC. This sequence encodes CSVVPYQSSREDGYTI. The V call is TRBV29-1, the J call TRBJ1-2; D is unresolved. The CDR3 has 16 residues. Germline V CDR1 and CDR2: SQVTM, ANQGSEA.

This clonotype showed up just a few times. Since a much larger clone is just one base distant, this may be a read error. This chain links TRBV6-6 with TRBJ2-3, with D possibly being TRBD2 (6 bases). This CDR3 is built from 11 residues. Germline values: CDR1 MNHNY, CDR2 SVGAGI (reference sequence). V lost 7 bases and J 5 bases, leaving 7 bases between the germline ends. The CDR3 DNA follows: TGTGCCAGCAACGGGGGAGATACGCAGTATTTT. This translates into CASNGGDTQYF.